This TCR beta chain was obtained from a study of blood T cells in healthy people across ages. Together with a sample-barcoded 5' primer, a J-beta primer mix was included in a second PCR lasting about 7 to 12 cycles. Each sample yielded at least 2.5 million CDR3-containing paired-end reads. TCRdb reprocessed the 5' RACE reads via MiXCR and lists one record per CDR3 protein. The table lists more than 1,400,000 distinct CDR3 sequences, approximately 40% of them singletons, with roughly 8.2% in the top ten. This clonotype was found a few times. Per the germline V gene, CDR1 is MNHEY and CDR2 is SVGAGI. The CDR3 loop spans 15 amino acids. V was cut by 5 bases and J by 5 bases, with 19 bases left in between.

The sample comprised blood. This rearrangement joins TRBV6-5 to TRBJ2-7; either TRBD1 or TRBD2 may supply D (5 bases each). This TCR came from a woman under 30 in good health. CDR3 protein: CASSTSAGSTNEQYF. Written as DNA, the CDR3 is TGTGCCAGCAGTACCTCCGCAGGGAGTACCAACGAGCAGTACTTC.